The present TCR beta chain was sequenced within a study of T cells after yellow fever vaccination. Overall study results and limits: Contaminating bulk clonotypes could be abundant in FACS-sorted repertoires. Clonotypes found in both CD4 and CD8 compartments made up a small share. The booster response re-showed most primary clones: over 95% CD4, roughly 91% CD8.

UMIs and a universal primer site were added when TCR cDNA was made by 5'RACE template switching. A single record per CDR3 protein comes from TCRdb applying MiXCR to the 5' RACE reads. The table includes 78,000 or so distinct CDR3 sequences, around 7.1% detected once. Trimming at V came to 0 bases and at J to 5 bases, leaving 2 bases not matched to a gene. The V gene's germline CDR1 is SQVTM and CDR2 ANQGSEA. This CDR3 spans 14 amino acids. At least ten counts were recorded for this clonotype. Its antigen is still unknown. The receptor's source is a man aged 18 to 35 who received the YFV17D yellow fever vaccine. The specimen was CD8+ T cells sorted from PBMCs, collected 10 days after the first yellow fever vaccination. The chain couples TRBV29-1 to TRBJ1-4, with TRBD1 identical over 8 bases. In DNA form, the CDR3 reads TGCAGCGTTGAAGACACAGGGGGAAATGAAAAACTGTTTTTT. Translation: CSVEDTGGNEKLFF.